What follows is one TCR beta chain and its context. The clone's antigen remains unknown. No base qualities exist here, and no much larger clone lies one base off it. The data are from a study of cytomegalovirus exposure and HLA in healthy donors (dated by TCRdb to about 2017). Background on the whole study: In an earlier analysis of under 750 of the donors, approximately 260 Gb of sequence data and some 120 million unique TCR beta sequences from 180 million or so T cells were reported. About 300 gigabases of sequencing data and tens of millions of unique TCR sequences were included in an early release covering about 620 HLA-typed donors. The study combined high-throughput TCR immunosequencing, statistical association of individual TCRs with disease status, and machine learning to predict cytomegalovirus infection status. Of the 300 to 500 genotyped donors, 65% to 90% were placed in the genetic ancestry cluster associated with self-reported Caucasian donors. Along with the roughly 700-subject first cohort, a separate validation cohort of some 130 different subjects was used. Rather than drawing on any new phenotypic data, the later analysis identified candidate immune exposures from TCR beta sequences and the way those sequences occurred across donors. The number of typed donors differed by locus: about 629-630 for A, B, C, DRB1 and DQB1; 500 to 550 for DQA1; around 610 for DPA1; and roughly 490 for DPB1. Class I and class II HLA loci were covered by the typing at four-digit resolution. A later analysis re-analyzed previously published TCR beta repertoires from about 600 donors and added high-resolution HLA genotyping to study TCR occurrence patterns. Donor age, sex, ethnicity and CMV serostatus were collected together with the repertoire data. Because of strong linkage in the cohort, roughly five DR-DQ haplotypes were treated as single units for association and clustering. Using immunosequencing, the study profiled T cell repertoires from roughly 650 subjects and related those repertoires to cytomegalovirus serostatus. A later genetic analysis used genome-wide SNP genotypes for about 60% of the roughly 670 donors, treating that subset as a discovery cohort. Across approximately 400 genotyped donors of the cohort, an average of approximately 200,000 unique TCR beta nucleotide sequences per donor were sequenced, and roughly a sixth of those sequences were non-productive. The study was designed to test whether signatures of past pathogen exposure could be identified by cataloging public T cell receptors. Every discovery cohort repertoire had been produced on one sequencing platform. An earlier analysis of 587 of the donors used high-throughput TCR beta sequencing to judge whether each TCR beta V gene segment behaved as functional or pseudogenic. The full study reports these points: According to a later genetic analysis, donors in an Asian-associated ancestry cluster had fewer N-insertions in productive TCRs than the approximately 610-donor mean. A further reported finding was that TCR beta sequences accurately predicted the HLA-A and HLA-B alleles for most subjects in the first cohort. Linkage disequilibrium might explain the correlated functional status among segregating V segments, but an unknown experimental factor could not be ruled out. In a later analysis, HLA-associated TCR beta chains were found to be more clonally expanded and to have lower generation probabilities than equally common non-associated chains. In a later analysis, most CMV-associated TCR beta chains were found to appear HLA-restricted, with HLA associations seemingly driven largely by CMV exposure. A group of highly shared sequence variants was considered likely to be a technical artifact of the sequencing pipeline. A few of the identified cytomegalovirus-associated TCR beta chains were confirmed in vitro to be specific for cytomegalovirus antigens. Because counts were too low, approximately 18 rarely observed V segments, including chromosome 9 orphons, were excluded from the earlier analysis of a few hundred of the donors. Strong co-occurrence of HLA alleles, especially DR and DQ, made assigning TCR associations to individual alleles difficult. Specific HLA alleles were associated with more than 15,000 TCR beta sequences at a false discovery rate of 0.05 in a later analysis. In the study, around 160 TCR beta chains were listed as associated with cytomegalovirus. In an earlier analysis of about 550 of the donors, most TCR beta V segments were observed in productive rearrangements about 87% or about 30% of the time, broadly matching IMGT annotations. In a later analysis, several top co-occurrence clusters were reported to appear linked to parvovirus B19, influenza, CMV and Epstein-Barr virus. The presence/absence analyses assumed that sequencing depth was roughly uniform across donors, and that assumption may not be true. For the cohort, immune exposure information was limited to CMV serostatus. In a later genetic analysis, a missense DCLRE1C variant was associated with V-gene and J-gene trimming of TCR beta chains, and the association was replicated in an independent cohort. According to the authors, the approach could potentially be generalized to other disease states and immunological phenotypes. The classifier was reported to diagnose cytomegalovirus status with high specificity and sensitivity in both the original and validation cohorts. Some IMGT-functional V segments, including TRBV6-2 and TRBV6-3, could not be distinguished by the 87-base-pair reads and were therefore excluded. HLA typing was unavailable for some donors at each locus, so association tests used only the typed subset. Only TCR beta chains were sequenced in this cohort, and the absence of alpha or paired-chain data limited detectable features. While some public TCRs were present in many individuals, most TCR sequences turned up only very rarely across donors. According to a later analysis, TCR association rates differed among HLA loci, with DRB1 alleles showing the most associated TCRs and HLA-C alleles showing the fewest.

The library was obtained by the immunoSEQ multiplex PCR assay. For the multiplex PCR, a mixture combining 60 forward primers for TCR Vbeta segments and 13 reverse primers for TCR Jbeta segments was used. The CDR3 region of rearranged TCR beta genes was amplified from genomic DNA with a multiplex PCR assay. On the Illumina HiSeq System, the amplified TCR beta libraries were sequenced as 87-base-pair reads. The authors processed their data as follows. Across the 666 repertoires, a later analysis counted 78 million or so unique TCR beta chains, around 11 million of which were shared by at least two donors. A nearest-neighbor algorithm error-corrected the raw reads and collapsed the reads into unique sequences, merging closely related sequences to remove PCR and sequencing errors. V, D and J gene segments were assigned by aligning CDR3 sequences to IMGT reference sequences. Each retained sequence needed at least a six-nucleotide match to both a V gene segment and a J gene segment. A rearrangement counted as productive if the CDR3 had no stop codons and remained in frame with V and J, and every other rearrangement counted as non-productive. Following IMGT convention, CDR3 was defined as the stretch from the second conserved V-encoded cysteine to the conserved J-encoded phenylalanine. The earlier analysis of about 560 of the donors excluded any sequence lacking an unambiguous match to a single V gene segment. In an earlier analysis of a few hundred of the donors, a V segment was called functional when productive rearrangements were above 56.7%, and segregating when the standard deviation between donors exceeded 5%. A statistical classification framework was built to diagnose cytomegalovirus status from the catalog of TCR beta chain sequences. V and J gene assignment, in a later analysis, came from comparing TCR nucleotide sequences with IMGT/GENE-DB human TR gene sequences. Using the TCRdist pipeline, a later analysis assigned CDR3 sequences along with most-parsimonious VDJ recombination scenarios. In a later analysis, every TCR beta chain was defined by the combination of its CDR3 amino acid sequence and its V-gene family, and reads without a unique V-gene family were dropped. As a way to deal with suspected cross-contamination and a sequencing artifact, a later analysis dropped 450 to 700 nucleotide sequences that were highly shared and had low generation probability. A later analysis calculated a clonal expansion index for each public chain from normalized within-repertoire ranks of inferred template counts. Generation probabilities in a later analysis came from a VDJ recombination model fitted to out-of-frame rearrangements, and those results were checked against IGoR. Hypergeometric tests were used in a later analysis to score TCR-TCR, TCR-HLA and TCR-CMV co-occurrence, with a repertoire-size bias correction applied to the TCR pairs. In a later analysis, false discovery rates were estimated by permuting HLA or CMV assignments 20 times. A later analysis grouped co-occurring TCRs with DBSCAN, adding TCRdist sequence similarity when clustering within HLA-allele-positive subsets. For co-occurrence clustering, repertoires with fewer than 30,000 or more than 120,000 public chains were excluded, along with five repertoires with anomalous nucleotide sharing. The immuneACCESS repertoire file appears here via TCRdb, limited to in-frame rearrangements. These files lack a portion of the clones; in checked studies, under half of the deficit traces to unresolved V genes, and the cause of the others is not known. V and J calls and clone size follow that table, whereas D and trimming were derived from the DNA. This sample lists 95,000 to 150,000 clones; under 20% were detected once. About 3% of the sample is in the top ten clones.

CDR1 is given as DFQATT and CDR2 as SNEGSKA, both from the germline V gene (reference sequence). Trimming removed 5 bases from V and 7 bases from J, leaving 9 bases between the germline ends. Reading from cysteine to phenylalanine, the CDR3 counts 11 amino acids. Left in the record is the CDR3 DNA by itself, 33 bases read in frame from the first base. The cohort was made up of 500 to 850 healthy bone marrow donors. At the time of sampling, every cohort member was nominally healthy, though immune exposures that went unrecorded were likely present. The donor was CMV seropositive and belonged to the group of about 290 seropositive cohort members. Each donor provided a peripheral blood sample, and peripheral blood mononuclear cells were used for TCR beta sequencing. Genomic DNA extraction from the blood cell samples was performed with the Qiagen DNeasy Blood Extraction Kit.

The TCR was taken from a female donor in good health and CMV-seropositive. What was sequenced was PBMCs. In this chain, TRBV20-1 is recombined with TRBJ2-1, and possibly TRBD1, on 5 matching bases. The CDR3 protein sequence reads: CSAVQGNEQFF. The DNA is as follows: TGCAGTGCTGTTCAGGGAAATGAGCAGTTCTTC.